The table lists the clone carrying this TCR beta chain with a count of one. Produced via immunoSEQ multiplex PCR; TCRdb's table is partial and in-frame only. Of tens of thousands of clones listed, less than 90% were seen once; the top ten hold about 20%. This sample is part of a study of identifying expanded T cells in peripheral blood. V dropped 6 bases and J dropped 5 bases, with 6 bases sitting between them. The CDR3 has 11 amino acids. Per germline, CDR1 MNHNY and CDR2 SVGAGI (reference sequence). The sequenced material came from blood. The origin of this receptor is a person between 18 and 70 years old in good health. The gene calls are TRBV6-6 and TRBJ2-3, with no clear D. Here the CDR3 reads CASSLEDTQYF. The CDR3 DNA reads TGTGCCAGCAGCTTAGAAGATACGCAGTATTTT.